What follows are 5 T cell receptor beta chains derived from one specimen sequenced in a study of OX40 agonist ivuxolimab in advanced cancers. Clones were sequenced by immunoSEQ multiplex PCR, and TCRdb holds only the in-frame ones, with some missing. The sample carries tens of thousands of clones, more than 65% recorded once. Source: CD4+ or CD8+ T cells sorted from blood, taken in a trial of the OX40 agonist ivuxolimab. The receptors stem from an adult with an advanced solid tumor such as melanoma, head and neck, liver or kidney cancer.

The chain employs TRBV5-8 and TRBJ1-5; D perhaps matches TRBD1 (5 bases). This CDR3 region has 17 residues. V was cut by 1 base and J by 6 bases, with 20 bases left in between. The germline CDR1 and CDR2 sequences are SGHTS and YDEGEE. The CDR3 DNA is TGTGCCAGCAGCTTGTGGGACCTGGCGGGGAAGACTCAGCCCCAGCATTTT. Protein: CASSLWDLAGKTQPQHF.

CDR3 in DNA: TGTGCCAGCAGAGCGGACAGGGGTCGAACTGAAGCTTTCTTT. Translating gives CASRADRGRTEAFF. V is TRBV6-1 and J is TRBJ1-1; TRBD1 matches at 9 bases. This CDR3 contains 14 residues. Germline CDR1 MNHNS, CDR2 SASEGT. The junction had 7 bases not matched to a gene; V was cut back by 6 bases and J by 5 bases.

This clone was counted a single time. The gene calls are TRBV7-2 and TRBJ2-7, with D perhaps given as TRBD1 or TRBD2 (5 bases each). The V end was cut by 1 base, the J end by 7 bases, with 14 bases between. This CDR3 has 14 amino acids. Looked up from germline, CDR1 is SGHTA and CDR2 is FQGNSA. CDR3 amino acids: CASSLEGRVGEQYF. The CDR3 DNA follows: TGTGCCAGCAGCTTAGAGGGGAGAGTGGGGGAGCAGTACTTC.

The CDR3 bases are TGTGCCAGCAGCGGCTTCGTACAGAATTCACCCCTCCACTTT. Translated, it gives CASSGFVQNSPLHF. The rearrangement joins TRBV5-8 to TRBJ1-6; D uncertain. The germline CDR1 and CDR2 sequences are SGHTS and YDEGEE. This CDR3 has 14 amino acids. Trimming removed 4 bases from V and 7 bases from J, with 12 bases in between.

This clone has more than one count but fewer than ten. The V gene is TRBV16, the J gene TRBJ1-1; D uncertain. CDR1 KGHSY and CDR2 FQNENV come from the germline V gene. This CDR3 contains 14 residues. The V end was cut by 4 bases, the J end by 3 bases, with 12 bases between. The CDR3 coding sequence is TGTGCCAGCAGCCCGCAGACTTTGTACACTGAAGCTTTCTTT. This translates into CASSPQTLYTEAFF.